The clone carrying this TCR beta chain was counted between two and nine times. The antigen remains undetermined. TCRdb independently ran MiXCR on the reads; one entry per CDR3 protein. The sample shows hundreds of thousands of distinct CDR3 sequences, less than 25% of them seen only once. V dropped 5 bases and J dropped 6 bases, with 20 bases sitting between them. The germline CDR1 and CDR2 sequences are MNHEY and SVGEGT. CDR3 length: 16 residues. These data are taken from a study of T cell repertoires in cytomegalovirus infection. As for the study in general: Matching HLA type, along with CMV infection, was indicated by public TCR beta signatures.

Study findings and constraints: The cumulative frequency of public TCR beta families distinguished individuals who carried CMV together with the relevant HLA.

This clonotype was sampled from a human donor in good health (CMV status not recorded). Some clones in this sample may be carry-over from other donors' samples. V usage is TRBV6-2 or TRBV6-3 and J usage is TRBJ2-1; D perhaps matches TRBD2 (5 bases). Input material: CD8+ T cells from PBMCs. CDR3 sequence: CASSTTRKGTSNEQFF. CDR3 DNA sequence: TGTGCCAGCAGTACCACCCGGAAGGGCACTAGCAATGAGCAGTTCTTC.